A selection of T cell receptor beta chains follows, all from one sample in a study of blood T cell repertoires in COVID-19. Only in-frame clones appear in the TCRdb table, and some are missing; sequencing was by immunoSEQ multiplex PCR. The profile shows roughly 120,000 clones, more than 70% of them singletons. The sequencing input was peripheral blood. The receptor set was obtained from a man in his sixties with acute or convalescent COVID-19. Each CDR3 is given with its conserved first and last residue.

v_gene: TRBV19
CDR3aa: CASSRTPISYGYTF

v_gene: TRBV19
CDR3aa: CASSSRAYEQYF

v_gene: TRBV6-5
CDR3aa: CASSRGQGSGYTF

v_gene: TRBV6-5
CDR3aa: CASSYLGGTLHF

v_gene: TRBV4-2
CDR3aa: CASSQVTSVTGELFF

v_gene: TRBV28
CDR3aa: CASSSPAGELDTQYF

v_gene: TRBV5-1
CDR3aa: CASSLAQGRGEKLFF

v_gene: TRBV20-1
CDR3aa: CSAETEEAQYF

v_gene: TRBV5-1
CDR3aa: CASTNTGTSGRSSYNEQFF

v_gene: TRBV29-1
CDR3aa: CSVGTVGELFF

v_gene: TRBV10-2
CDR3aa: CASLAPTDNEQFF

v_gene: TRBV6-6
CDR3aa: CASRPPGQSYEQYF

v_gene: TRBV10-2
CDR3aa: CASRGTGGSETQYF

v_gene: TRBV5-1
CDR3aa: CASSPGDSYEQYF

v_gene: TRBV4-1
CDR3aa: CASSQGQGLRTEAFF

v_gene: TRBV7-2
CDR3aa: CASSLAGVHGELFF

v_gene: TRBV4-1
CDR3aa: CASSPPRGLMSSGRGGTDTQYF

v_gene: TRBV28
CDR3aa: CASSKPGQDNSPLHF

v_gene: TRBV18
CDR3aa: CASSPGASTGIETQYF

v_gene: TRBV19
CDR3aa: CASSSTGDGSPLHF

v_gene: TRBV4-2
CDR3aa: CASSMEGQGSRNEQFF

v_gene: TRBV29-1
CDR3aa: CSVVWQMNTEAFF

v_gene: TRBV7-6
CDR3aa: CASSETGPLSYEQYF

v_gene: TRBV15
CDR3aa: CATSVRTGASSTDTQYF

v_gene: TRBV3-1/TRBV3-2
CDR3aa: CASSQLGGQGFNEQFF

v_gene: TRBV4-1
CDR3aa: CASSQEGGRNTGELFF

v_gene: TRBV20-1
CDR3aa: CSASTASNQPQHF

v_gene: TRBV2
CDR3aa: CASSEAGASSWF

v_gene: TRBV28
CDR3aa: CASSSGGTSGYEQYF

v_gene: TRBV3-1/TRBV3-2
CDR3aa: CASSLTSGTDTQYF

v_gene: TRBV7-9
CDR3aa: CASIRGDNSPLHF

v_gene: TRBV28
CDR3aa: CASRTGQGGSYNSPLHF

v_gene: TRBV30
CDR3aa: CAWSTGRARSNEQFF

v_gene: TRBV4-3
CDR3aa: CASSQTAGVATGELFF

v_gene: TRBV27
CDR3aa: CASSESRGQIYEQYF

v_gene: TRBV6-1
CDR3aa: CASSEVFINEQFF

v_gene: TRBV5-6
CDR3aa: CASSLAQAQNEQYF

v_gene: TRBV6-5
CDR3aa: CASSMDRLETQYF

v_gene: TRBV9
CDR3aa: CASSPHSQGNTEAFF

v_gene: TRBV18
CDR3aa: CASSPPAGPYGYTF

v_gene: TRBV4-3
CDR3aa: CASSQEFAGAYEQYF

v_gene: TRBV5-1
CDR3aa: CASSLGQGAEAFF

v_gene: TRBV4-2
CDR3aa: CASSLRTADGYTF

v_gene: TRBV7-2
CDR3aa: CASSLPVMSEQFF

v_gene: TRBV19
CDR3aa: CASSIGSRLVADTQYF

v_gene: TRBV4-1
CDR3aa: CASSQDGTGTGSNQPQHF

v_gene: TRBV5-1
CDR3aa: CASSMFRVARSDEQYF

v_gene: TRBV5-1
CDR3aa: CASSWDSDTEAFF

v_gene: TRBV5-4
CDR3aa: CASSTSTGVNTEAFF

v_gene: TRBV7-9
CDR3aa: CASRQGGGTDTQYF

v_gene: TRBV10-3
CDR3aa: CAISGGYSGRAYNEQFF